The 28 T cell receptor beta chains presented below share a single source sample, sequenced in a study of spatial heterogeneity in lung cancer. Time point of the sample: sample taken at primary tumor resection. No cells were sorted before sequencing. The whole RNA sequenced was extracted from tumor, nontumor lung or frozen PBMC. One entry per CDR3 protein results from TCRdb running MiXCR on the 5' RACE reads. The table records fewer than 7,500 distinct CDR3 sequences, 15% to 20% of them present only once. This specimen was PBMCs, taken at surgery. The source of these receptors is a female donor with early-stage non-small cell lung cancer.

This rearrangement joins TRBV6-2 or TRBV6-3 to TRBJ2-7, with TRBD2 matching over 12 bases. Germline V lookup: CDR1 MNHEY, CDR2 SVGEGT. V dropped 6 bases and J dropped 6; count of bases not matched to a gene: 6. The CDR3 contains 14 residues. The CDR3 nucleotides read TGTGCCAGCAGGCTGACTAGCGGGAGCTCCGAGCAGTACTTC. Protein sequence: CASRLTSGSSEQYF.

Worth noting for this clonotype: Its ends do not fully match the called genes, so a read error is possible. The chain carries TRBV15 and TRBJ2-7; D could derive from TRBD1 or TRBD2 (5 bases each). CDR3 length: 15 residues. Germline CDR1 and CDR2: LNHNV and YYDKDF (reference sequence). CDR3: CATSRGVGGSYEQYF. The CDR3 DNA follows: TGTGCCACTAGCAGAGGGGTGGGCGGCTCCTACGAGCAGTACTTC.

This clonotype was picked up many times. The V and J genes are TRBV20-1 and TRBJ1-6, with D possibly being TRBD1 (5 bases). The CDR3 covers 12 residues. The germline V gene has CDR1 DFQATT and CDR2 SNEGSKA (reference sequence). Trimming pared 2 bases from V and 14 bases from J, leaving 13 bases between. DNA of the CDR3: TGCAGTGCTAGACCCAGGGCCAGGGCCCTCCACTTT. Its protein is CSARPRARALHF.

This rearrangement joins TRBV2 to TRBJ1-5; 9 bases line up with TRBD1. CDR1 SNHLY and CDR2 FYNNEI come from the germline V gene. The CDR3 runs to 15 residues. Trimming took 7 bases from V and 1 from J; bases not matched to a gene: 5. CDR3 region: CASKEQGASNQPQHF. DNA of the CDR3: TGTGCCAGCAAAGAACAGGGGGCAAGCAATCAGCCCCAGCATTTT.

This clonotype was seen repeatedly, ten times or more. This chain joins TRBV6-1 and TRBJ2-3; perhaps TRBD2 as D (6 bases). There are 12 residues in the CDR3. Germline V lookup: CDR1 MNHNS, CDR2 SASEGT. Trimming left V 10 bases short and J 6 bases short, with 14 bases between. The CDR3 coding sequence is TGTGCCACCGGTAGGAGGGGCGATACGCAGTATTTT. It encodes CATGRRGDTQYF.

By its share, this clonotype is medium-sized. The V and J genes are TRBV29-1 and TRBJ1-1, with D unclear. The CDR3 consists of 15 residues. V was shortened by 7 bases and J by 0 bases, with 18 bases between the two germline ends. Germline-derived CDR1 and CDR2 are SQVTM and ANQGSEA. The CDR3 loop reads CSGGLPGGVNTEAFF. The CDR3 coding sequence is TGCAGCGGAGGCCTGCCGGGAGGAGTGAACACTGAAGCTTTCTTT.

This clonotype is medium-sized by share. CDR3 coding DNA: TGTGCCAGCAGCCAAGATGCCAGGGCTGTGGAGACCCAGTACTTC. Residues: CASSQDARAVETQYF. This chain connects TRBV3-1 to TRBJ2-5; D perhaps matches TRBD1 (5 bases). V was pared by 0 bases and J by 5 bases, with 13 bases between. CDR1 is LGHDT, CDR2 YNNKEL, per germline (reference sequence). The CDR3 is made up of 15 amino acids.

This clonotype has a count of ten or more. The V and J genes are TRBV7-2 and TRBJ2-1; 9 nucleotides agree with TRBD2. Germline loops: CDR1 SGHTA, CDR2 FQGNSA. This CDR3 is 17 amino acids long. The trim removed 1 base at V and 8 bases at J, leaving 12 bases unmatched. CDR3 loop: CASSLVGGRAIFYEQFF. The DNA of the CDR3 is TGTGCCAGCAGCTTAGTGGGCGGGAGGGCTATATTCTATGAGCAGTTCTTC. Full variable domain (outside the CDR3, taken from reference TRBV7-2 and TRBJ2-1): GAGVSQSPSNKVTEKGKDVELRCDPISGHTALYWYRQSLGQGLEFLIYFQGNSAPDKSGLPSDRFSAERTGGSVSTLTIQRTQQEDSAVYLCASSLVGGRAIFYEQFFGPGTRLTVL.

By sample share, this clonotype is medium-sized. CDR3 nucleotide sequence: TGCAGTGCTTCTTCCCAGGGGACAGGGGGGGAGCTGTTTTTT. This sequence encodes CSASSQGTGGELFF. This sequence joins TRBV20-1 and TRBJ2-2; TRBD1 matches 9 bases. J lost 8 bases, V lost 5 bases, and 9 bases had no gene match. The CDR3 runs 14 residues. Per germline, CDR1 DFQATT and CDR2 SNEGSKA (reference sequence).

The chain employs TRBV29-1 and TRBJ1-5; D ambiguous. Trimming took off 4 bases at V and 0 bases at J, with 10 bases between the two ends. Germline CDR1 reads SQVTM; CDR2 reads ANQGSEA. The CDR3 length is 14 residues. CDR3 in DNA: TGCAGCGTTGTCCCGGGTGGTAGCAATCAGCCCCAGCATTTT. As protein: CSVVPGGSNQPQHF.

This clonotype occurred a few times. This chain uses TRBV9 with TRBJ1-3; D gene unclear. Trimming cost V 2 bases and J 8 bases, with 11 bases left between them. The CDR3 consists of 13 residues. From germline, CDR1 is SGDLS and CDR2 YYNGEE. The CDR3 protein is CASSVVPGDTIYF. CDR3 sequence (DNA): TGTGCCAGCAGCGTCGTGCCCGGGGACACCATATATTTT. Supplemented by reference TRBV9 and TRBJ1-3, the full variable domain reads DSGVTQTPKHLITATGQRVTLRCSPRSGDLSVYWYQQSLDQGLQFLIQYYNGEERAKGNILERFSAQQFPDLHSELNLSSLELGDSALYFCASSVVPGDTIYFGEGSWLTVV.

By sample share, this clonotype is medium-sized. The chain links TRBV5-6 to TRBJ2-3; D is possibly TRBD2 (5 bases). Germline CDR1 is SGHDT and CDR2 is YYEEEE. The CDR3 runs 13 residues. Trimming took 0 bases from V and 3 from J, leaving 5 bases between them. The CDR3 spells CASSLGTTDTQYF. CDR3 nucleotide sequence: TGTGCCAGCAGCTTGGGGACTACAGATACGCAGTATTTT.

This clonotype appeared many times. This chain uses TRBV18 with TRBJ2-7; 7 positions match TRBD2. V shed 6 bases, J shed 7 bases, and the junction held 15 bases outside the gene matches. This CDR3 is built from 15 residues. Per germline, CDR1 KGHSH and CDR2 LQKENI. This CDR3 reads CASSQHPNGGYEQYV. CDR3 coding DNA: TGTGCCAGCTCTCAACATCCTAACGGGGGGTATGAGCAGTACGTC.

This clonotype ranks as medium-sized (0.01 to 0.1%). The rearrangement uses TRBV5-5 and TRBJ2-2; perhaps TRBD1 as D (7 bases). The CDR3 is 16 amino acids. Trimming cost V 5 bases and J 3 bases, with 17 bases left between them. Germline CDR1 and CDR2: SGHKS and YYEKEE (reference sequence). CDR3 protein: CASSTRGGGDTGELFF. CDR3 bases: TGTGCCAGCAGTACCCGCGGAGGGGGCGACACCGGGGAGCTGTTTTTT.

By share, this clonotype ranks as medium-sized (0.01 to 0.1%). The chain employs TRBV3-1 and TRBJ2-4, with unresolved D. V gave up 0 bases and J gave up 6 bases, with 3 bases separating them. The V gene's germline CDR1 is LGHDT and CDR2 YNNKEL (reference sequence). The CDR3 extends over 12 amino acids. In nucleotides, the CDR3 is TGTGCCAGCAGCCAAGATCTAAACATTCAGTACTTC. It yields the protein CASSQDLNIQYF.

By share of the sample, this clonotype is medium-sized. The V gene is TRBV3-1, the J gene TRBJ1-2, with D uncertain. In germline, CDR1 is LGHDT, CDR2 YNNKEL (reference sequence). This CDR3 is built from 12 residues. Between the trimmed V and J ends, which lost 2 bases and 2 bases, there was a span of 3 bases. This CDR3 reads CASSQLNYGYTF. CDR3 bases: TGTGCCAGCAGCCAACTCAACTATGGCTACACCTTC.

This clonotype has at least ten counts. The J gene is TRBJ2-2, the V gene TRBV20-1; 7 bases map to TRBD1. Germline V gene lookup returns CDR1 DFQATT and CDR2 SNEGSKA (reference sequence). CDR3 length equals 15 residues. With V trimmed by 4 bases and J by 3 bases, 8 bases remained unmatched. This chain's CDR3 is CSANHRGLDTGELFF. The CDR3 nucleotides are TGCAGTGCTAACCACAGGGGTCTCGACACCGGGGAGCTGTTTTTT.

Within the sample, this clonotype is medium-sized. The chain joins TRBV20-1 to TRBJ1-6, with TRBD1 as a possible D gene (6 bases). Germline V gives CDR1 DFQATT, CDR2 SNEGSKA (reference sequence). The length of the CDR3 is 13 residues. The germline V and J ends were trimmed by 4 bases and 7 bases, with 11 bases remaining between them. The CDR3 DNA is TGCAGTGCTACCGGGACACCCAATTCACCCCTCCACTTT. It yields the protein CSATGTPNSPLHF.

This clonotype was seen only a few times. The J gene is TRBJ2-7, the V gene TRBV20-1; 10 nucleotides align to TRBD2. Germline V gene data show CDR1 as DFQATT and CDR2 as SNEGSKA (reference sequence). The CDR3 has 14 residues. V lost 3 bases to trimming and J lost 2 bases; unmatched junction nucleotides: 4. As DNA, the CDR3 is TGCAGTGCTAGTTCTAGCGGGGGTACCTACGAGCAGTACTTC. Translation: CSASSSGGTYEQYF.

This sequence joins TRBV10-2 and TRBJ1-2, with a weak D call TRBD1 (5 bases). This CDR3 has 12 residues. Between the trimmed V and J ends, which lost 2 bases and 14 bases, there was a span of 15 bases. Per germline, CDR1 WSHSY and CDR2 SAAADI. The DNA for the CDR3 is TGCGCCAGCAGTGAGAATTTGGGACCCTATACCTTC. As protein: CASSENLGPYTF.

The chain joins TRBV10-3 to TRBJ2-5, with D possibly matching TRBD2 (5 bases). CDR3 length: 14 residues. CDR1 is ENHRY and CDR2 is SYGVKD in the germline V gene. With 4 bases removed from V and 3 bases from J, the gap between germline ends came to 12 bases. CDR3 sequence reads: CAISGAGDEETQYF. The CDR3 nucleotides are TGTGCCATCAGTGGAGCCGGGGATGAAGAGACCCAGTACTTC.

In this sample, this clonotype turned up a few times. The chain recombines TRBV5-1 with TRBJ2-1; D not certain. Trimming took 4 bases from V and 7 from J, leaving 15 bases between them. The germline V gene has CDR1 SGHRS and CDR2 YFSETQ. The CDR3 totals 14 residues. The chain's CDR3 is CASSPSTGVNEQFF. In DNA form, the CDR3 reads TGCGCCAGCAGCCCATCGACTGGGGTTAATGAGCAGTTCTTC.

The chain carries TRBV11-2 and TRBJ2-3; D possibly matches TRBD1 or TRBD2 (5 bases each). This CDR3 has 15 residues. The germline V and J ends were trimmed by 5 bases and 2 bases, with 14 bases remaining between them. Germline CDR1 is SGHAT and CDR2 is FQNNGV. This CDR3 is CASSLRDLNTDTQYF. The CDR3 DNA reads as TGTGCCAGCAGCCTCCGGGACCTTAACACAGATACGCAGTATTTT.

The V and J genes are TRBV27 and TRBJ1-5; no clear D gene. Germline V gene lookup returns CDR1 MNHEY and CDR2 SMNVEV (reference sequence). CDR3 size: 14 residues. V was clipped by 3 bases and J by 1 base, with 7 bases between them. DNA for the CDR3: TGTGCCAGCAGTTTTCTAGGGAGCAATCAGCCCCAGCATTTT. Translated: CASSFLGSNQPQHF.

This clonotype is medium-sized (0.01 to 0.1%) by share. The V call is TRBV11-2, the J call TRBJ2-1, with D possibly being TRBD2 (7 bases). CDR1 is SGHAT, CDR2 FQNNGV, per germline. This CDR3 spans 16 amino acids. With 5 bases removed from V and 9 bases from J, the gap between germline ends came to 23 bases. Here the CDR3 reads CASSLYLGGDLGEQFF. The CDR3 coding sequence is TGTGCCAGCAGCCTCTACTTAGGGGGGGACCTCGGTGAGCAGTTCTTC.

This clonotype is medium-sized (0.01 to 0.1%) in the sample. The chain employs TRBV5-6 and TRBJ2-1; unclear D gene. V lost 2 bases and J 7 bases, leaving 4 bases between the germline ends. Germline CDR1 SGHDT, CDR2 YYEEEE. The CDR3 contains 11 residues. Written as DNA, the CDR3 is TGTGCCAGCAGCTTCTGGAATGAGCAGTTCTTC. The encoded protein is CASSFWNEQFF.

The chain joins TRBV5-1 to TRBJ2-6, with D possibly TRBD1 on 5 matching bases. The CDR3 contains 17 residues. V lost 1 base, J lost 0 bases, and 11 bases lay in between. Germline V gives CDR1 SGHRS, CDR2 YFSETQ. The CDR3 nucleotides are TGCGCCAGCAGCTTGTTGGGCGACAGCTCTGGGGCCAACGTCCTGACTTTC. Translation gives CASSLLGDSSGANVLTF. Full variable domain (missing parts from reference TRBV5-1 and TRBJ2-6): KAGVTQTPRYLIKTRGQQVTLSCSPISGHRSVSWYQQTPGQGLQFLFEYFSETQRNKGNFPGRFSGRQFSNSRSEMNVSTLELGDSALYLCASSLLGDSSGANVLTFGAGSRLTVL.

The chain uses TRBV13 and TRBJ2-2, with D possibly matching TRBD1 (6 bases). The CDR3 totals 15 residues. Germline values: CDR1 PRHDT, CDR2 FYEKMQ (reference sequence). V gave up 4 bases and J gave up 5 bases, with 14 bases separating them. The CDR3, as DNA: TGTGCCAGCAGCTCACCCGGGACACCAACCGGGGAGCTGTTTTTT. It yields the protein CASSSPGTPTGELFF.